These 2 T cell receptor beta chains came from one sample sequenced in a study of shared T cell receptors in the human thymus. TCRdb keeps only in-frame clones here, not all; method: immunoSEQ multiplex PCR. The sample includes 600,000 or so clones, around 87% of them seen just once. The same specimen was also included in a second study, on human thymus T cells.

Sequencing was carried out using thymocytes. The receptors stem from a boy in the first two years of life with a congenital heart defect.

V is TRBV5-1 and J is TRBJ2-7; D gene unclear. CDR1 SGHRS and CDR2 YFSETQ come from the germline V gene. V lost 1 base, J lost 5 bases, and 7 bases lay in between. The CDR3 covers 12 residues. The CDR3 nucleotides are TGCGCCAGCAGCTTGACGCGTAACGAGCAGTACTTC. Its protein product is CASSLTRNEQYF. Complete variable domain (other parts from reference TRBV5-1 and TRBJ2-7): KAGVTQTPRYLIKTRGQQVTLSCSPISGHRSVSWYQQTPGQGLQFLFEYFSETQRNKGNFPGRFSGRQFSNSRSEMNVSTLELGDSALYLCASSLTRNEQYFGPGTRLTVT.

The J gene is TRBJ2-4, the V gene TRBV15; 7 positions match TRBD1. CDR1 and CDR2 (germline): LNHNV, YYDKDF (reference sequence). V lost 1 base, J lost 0 bases, and 3 bases stayed unmatched. The CDR3 spans 16 residues. The CDR3 here is CATSRGQGLAKNIQYF. The CDR3 nucleotides are TGTGCCACCAGCAGAGGACAGGGATTAGCCAAAAACATTCAGTACTTC.